This TCR beta chain was recorded in a study of vaccination and CD4 T cells after COVID-19. Overall study: Convalescent participants consisted of six males and four females, two being Hispanic. Overlapping peptides covering the spike proteins of SARS-CoV-2, HCoV-NL63, HCoV-OC43 and HCoV-229E were added to stimulate cells.

The assay that was used to sequence DNA from cultured CD4+ T cells was the Oncomine TCR Beta short-read assay. A single record per CDR3 protein comes from TCRdb applying MiXCR to the PCR reads. The sample records 13,000 or so distinct CDR3 sequences, about a third being singletons. For this clonotype: Its antigen is currently unknown.

The V gene's germline CDR1 is MNHNS and CDR2 SASEGT. The ends were cut back, 2 bases at V and 2 bases at J, with 6 bases in the middle. The CDR3 contains 14 residues. Regarding treatment: 10-day PBMC culture with coronavirus spike peptide pools or control peptides (ViraFEST assay). The J gene is TRBJ2-2, the V gene TRBV6-1, with no clear D. This TCR came from a human donor who had recovered from COVID-19. The sequenced material came from CD4+ T cells from blood, cultured in vitro. The CDR3 spells CASSETGNTGELFF. CDR3 in DNA: TGTGCCAGCAGTGAAACGGGCAACACCGGGGAGCTGTTTTTT.